The 20 T cell receptor beta chains below all came from one sample that was sequenced in a study of blood T cell repertoires in COVID-19. Sequencing was performed with immunoSEQ multiplex PCR; in TCRdb, only in-frame clones are kept and a portion is missing. The sample contains a few hundred thousand clones, 80% of which appear only once. Sequencing was done on a sample of PBMCs or T cells enriched from blood (not recorded which). These receptors originate from a woman aged 40-49 years with acute COVID-19.

The rearrangement links TRBV2 to TRBJ1-5; TRBD1 is a possible D gene (5 bases). The V end was cut by 9 bases, the J end by 1 base, with 16 bases between. CDR1 is SNHLY, CDR2 FYNNEI, per germline. There are 15 residues in the CDR3. The CDR3 nucleotides read TGTGCCAGTGGGGCAGGAATCTCAAGCAATCAGCCCCAGCATTTT. As protein: CASGAGISSNQPQHF.

The chain employs TRBV2 and TRBJ1-1; no clear D. The germline V gene encodes CDR1 SNHLY and CDR2 FYNNEI. Trimming took off 0 bases at V and 4 bases at J, with 12 bases between the two ends. CDR3 length equals 15 residues. CDR3 DNA sequence: TGTGCCAGCAGTGAAGCGCGGTCTCTGGTCACTGAAGCTTTCTTT. Translated, it gives CASSEARSLVTEAFF.

The chain recombines TRBV5-5 with TRBJ1-2, with D possibly being TRBD1 (5 bases). Germline CDR1 is SGHKS and CDR2 is YYEKEE (reference sequence). The length of the CDR3 is 15 residues. V lost 6 bases, J lost 0 bases, and 15 bases lay in between. For the CDR3, the DNA is TGTGCCAGCACCCAGGTGGGGCGACCTAACTATGGCTACACCTTC. Translated: CASTQVGRPNYGYTF.

V gene TRBV2 combines with J gene TRBJ1-4, with TRBD1 identical over 7 bases. J was trimmed by 0 bases and V by 4 bases; bases with no gene match: 2. Germline values: CDR1 SNHLY, CDR2 FYNNEI. The CDR3 is 15 amino acids. The CDR3 is CASSGGQTTNEKLFF. In DNA, the CDR3 is TGTGCCAGCAGTGGGGGACAGACAACTAATGAAAAACTGTTTTTT.

The chain is built from TRBV9 and TRBJ2-3; TRBD1 is a possible D gene (5 bases). Germline V CDR1 and CDR2: SGDLS, YYNGEE. The CDR3 totals 14 residues. Trimming cost V 0 bases and J 2 bases, with 7 bases left between them. This CDR3 reads CASSVGQITDTQYF. As DNA, the CDR3 is TGTGCCAGCAGCGTAGGACAGATCACAGATACGCAGTATTTT.

The gene calls are TRBV7-9 and TRBJ1-4, with TRBD1 matching over 10 bases. Losses at the gene ends were 4 bases for V and 8 bases for J; bases not matched to a gene: 10. The CDR3 extends over 16 amino acids. Germline CDR1 reads SEHNR; CDR2 reads FQNEAQ (reference sequence). The CDR3 loop is CASSYSRTGGTEKLFF. The CDR3 bases are TGTGCCAGCAGCTATTCGAGGACAGGGGGTACGGAAAAACTGTTTTTT.

The chain joins TRBV18 to TRBJ1-2, with a possible D match to TRBD1 (6 bases). The germline gives CDR1 KGHSH, CDR2 LQKENI. V gave up 6 bases and J gave up 8 bases, with 19 bases separating them. The CDR3 covers 14 residues. The CDR3 DNA reads as TGTGCCAGCTCCCCAAACGGACAGACGGGAGGCTACACCTTC. Protein sequence: CASSPNGQTGGYTF. The full variable domain, rest sourced from reference TRBV18 and TRBJ1-2, is NAGVMQNPRHLVRRRGQEARLRCSPMKGHSHVYWYRQLPEEGLKFMVYLQKENIIDESGMPKERFSAEFPKEGPSILRIQQVVRGDSAAYFCASSPNGQTGGYTFGSGTRLTVV.

This clone was picked up one time. CDR3 loop: CASSLAVGGATGNTIYF. CDR3 DNA: TGTGCCAGCAGCTTAGCCGTAGGGGGGGCGACTGGAAACACCATATATTTT. The chain links TRBV7-8 to TRBJ1-3; D possibly corresponds to TRBD1 (6 bases). The V and J ends lost 0 bases and 2 bases respectively, with 14 bases between them. Germline-derived CDR1 and CDR2 are SGHVS and FQNEAQ. This CDR3 contains 17 residues.

The chain uses TRBV2 and TRBJ1-2, with a tentative D call TRBD1 (6 bases). Trimming stripped 6 bases from V and 10 bases from J, with 18 bases between. The CDR3 has 13 amino acids. Germline assignment: CDR1 SNHLY and CDR2 FYNNEI. DNA of the CDR3: TGTGCCAGCAGAACCGGGACACGTATCTTCTACACCTTC. It yields the protein CASRTGTRIFYTF.

This chain uses TRBV28 with TRBJ1-2, with 8 bases aligning to TRBD1. The CDR3 totals 15 residues. CDR1 is MDHEN, CDR2 SYDVKM, per germline. V was pared by 4 bases and J by 8 bases, with 12 bases of the junction left unmatched. In DNA, the CDR3 is TGTGCCAGCAGTTCCCAGGGGGCGCAGTATCAGGGCTACACCTTC. It translates to CASSSQGAQYQGYTF.

The genes are TRBV9 and TRBJ1-2; tentatively, D is TRBD1 (6 bases). V dropped 1 base and J dropped 0 bases, with 7 bases sitting between them. CDR3 length equals 14 residues. Germline CDR1 SGDLS, CDR2 YYNGEE. CDR3 protein: CASSVRTANYGYTF. The DNA of the CDR3 is TGTGCCAGCAGCGTACGGACAGCTAACTATGGCTACACCTTC.

The chain uses TRBV19 and TRBJ1-5; unclear D gene. V was cut by 2 bases and J by 1 base, with 6 bases left in between. The CDR3 is 14 residues long. CDR1 and CDR2 from the germline V gene are LNHDA and SQIVND (reference sequence). CDR3 nucleotides: TGTGCCAGTAGTATAACAATCAGCAATCAGCCCCAGCATTTT. This encodes CASSITISNQPQHF.

The chain uses TRBV3-1 (or the pseudogene TRBV3-2) and TRBJ2-2, with D possibly TRBD1 on 6 matching bases. V gave up 2 bases and J gave up 10 bases, with 14 bases separating them. In germline, CDR1 is LGHDT, CDR2 YNNKEL (reference sequence). The CDR3 has 14 amino acids. DNA for the CDR3: TGTGCCAGCAGCCAACCGGGACACCCGGTGGAGCTGTTTTTT. It translates to CASSQPGHPVELFF.

This clone was counted a single time. V gene TRBV7-9 combines with J gene TRBJ1-3; the D gene is possibly TRBD1 (5 bases). The germline V gene encodes CDR1 SEHNR and CDR2 FQNEAQ (reference sequence). The CDR3 consists of 17 residues. The germline V and J ends were trimmed by 4 bases and 0 bases, with 16 bases remaining between them. CDR3 in amino acids: CASSSEGRGNSGNTIYF. The DNA of the CDR3 is TGTGCCAGCAGCTCGGAGGGACGCGGGAACTCTGGAAACACCATATATTTT.

The chain uses TRBV19 and TRBJ1-6; tentative D call: TRBD1 (5 bases). This CDR3 contains 14 residues. V lost 5 bases and J lost 8, with 13 bases in between. Germline V gene sequence: CDR1 LNHDA, CDR2 SQIVND (reference sequence). CDR3 loop: CASSFQGSDSPLHF. DNA of the CDR3: TGTGCCAGTAGTTTCCAGGGATCCGATTCACCCCTCCACTTT.

The chain has TRBV5-1 and TRBJ1-4, with D uncertain. This CDR3 is built from 13 residues. V was trimmed by 0 bases and J by 8 bases, leaving 8 bases between them. Germline V gene data show CDR1 as SGHRS and CDR2 as YFSETQ. CDR3 in DNA: TGCGCCAGCAGCTTGGTACTTAAGGAAAAACTGTTTTTT. Protein: CASSLVLKEKLFF.

The rearrangement uses TRBV18 and TRBJ2-5; D perhaps matches TRBD2 (5 bases). V lost 0 bases and J 5 bases, leaving 16 bases between the germline ends. The CDR3 loop spans 16 amino acids. Per germline, CDR1 KGHSH and CDR2 LQKENI. As DNA, the CDR3 is TGTGCCAGCTCACCACCGGCTTCGGGAAACGTGGAGACCCAGTACTTC. Translation gives CASSPPASGNVETQYF.

V and J are TRBV6-2 or TRBV6-3 and TRBJ2-1, with TRBD2 matching 7 bases. The ends lost 4 bases at V and 6 bases at J; junction bases unmatched: 0. The CDR3 is made up of 12 amino acids. Germline loops: CDR1 MNHEY, CDR2 SVGEGT. The DNA for the CDR3 is TGTGCCAGCAGTTGGGGGGGCAATGAGCAGTTCTTC. This codes for CASSWGGNEQFF.

The rearrangement uses TRBV11-1 and TRBJ1-1; possibly TRBD1 for D (6 bases). From germline, CDR1 is SGHAT and CDR2 FQDESV (reference sequence). This CDR3 spans 15 amino acids. The V gene lost 3 bases and the J gene lost 0 bases, with 11 bases spanning the gap. CDR3 bases: TGTGCCAGCAGCTTCCAAGCAGGGGTGAACACTGAAGCTTTCTTT. Amino acids: CASSFQAGVNTEAFF. Combining the CDR3 with reference TRBV11-1 and TRBJ1-1 gives the whole variable domain EAEVAQSPRYKITEKSQAVAFWCDPISGHATLYWYRQILGQGPELLVQFQDESVVDDSQLPKDRFSAERLKGVDSTLKIQPAELGDSAMYLCASSFQAGVNTEAFFGQGTRLTVV.

The chain employs TRBV7-2 and TRBJ1-5; D gene uncertain. Trimming shortened V by 3 bases and J by 5 bases, and 8 bases separated the two germline ends. This CDR3 is 13 amino acids long. CDR1 is SGHTA, CDR2 FQGNSA, per germline. In DNA form, the CDR3 reads TGTGCCAGCAGCTTTTTAGTAGATCAGCCCCAGCATTTT. Translation: CASSFLVDQPQHF.